This TCR beta chain came from a study of a mutant IDH1 vaccine in newly diagnosed glioma. Across the whole study: Patients got their first vaccination 4-6 weeks after radiotherapy alone, or with temozolomide cycles. Patients arrived already treated with radiotherapy, temozolomide, or both, most having had both.

Turning to this clone: The antigen is not known.

The germline V gene has CDR1 MNHEY and CDR2 SMNVEV (reference sequence). The V end was cut by 5 bases, the J end by 7 bases, with 23 bases between. The CDR3 has 16 amino acids. Measured with immunoSEQ multiplex PCR; TCRdb has only the in-frame clones, and not every one. The data show tens of thousands of clones, around 80% seen once. Stated time point: week 35, safety follow-up. Vaccination comprised doses that each held 300 ug of mutant IDH1 20-mer peptide, plus topical imiquimod. This sequence joins TRBV27 and TRBJ1-1; tentative D call: TRBD1 (6 bases). This TCR derives from a man in his forties with glioma. Some clones in this sample may be carry-over from other donors' samples. Sample: PBMCs, taken from a glioma patient whose treatment included an IDH1 peptide vaccine. Here the CDR3 reads CASSPNVGGWYFEAFF. In DNA, the CDR3 is TGTGCCAGCAGTCCAAATGTAGGGGGATGGTACTTTGAAGCTTTCTTT.